The next 23 T cell receptor beta chains were all read from a single sample in a study of blood T cells in healthy people across ages. A second roughly 6 to 11 cycle PCR used barcoded and J-beta primers. Using its own MiXCR run on the 5' RACE reads, TCRdb lists one record per CDR3 protein. The table includes 2 million or so distinct CDR3 sequences, about 49% detected once. Sequencing input: blood. These receptors came from a woman aged 40 to 50 in good health.

There are many counts of this clonotype. This chain joins TRBV7-2 and TRBJ2-7; TRBD1 aligns across 9 bases. With 5 bases clipped from V and 2 bases from J, the junction kept 1 base outside the gene matches. The CDR3 runs to 13 residues. CDR1 and CDR2 from the germline V gene are SGHTA and FQGNSA. The CDR3 region is CASSRQGAYEQYF. CDR3 in DNA: TGTGCCAGCAGCCGACAGGGGGCCTACGAGCAGTACTTC.

This clonotype was observed a few times. V gene TRBV7-2 combines with J gene TRBJ2-6, with D unclear. CDR3 length: 17 amino acids. The V gene lost 5 bases and the J gene lost 0 bases, with 14 bases spanning the gap. Germline lookup yields CDR1 SGHTA and CDR2 FQGNSA. CDR3 sequence reads: CASSPHRPFSGANVLTF. CDR3 DNA: TGTGCCAGCAGCCCCCACCGACCGTTCTCTGGGGCCAACGTCCTGACTTTC.

V and J are TRBV28 and TRBJ2-6; TRBD1 matches 10 bases. The length of the CDR3 is 15 residues. Germline trimming cut 8 bases from V and 2 bases from J; bases unmatched to any gene: 3. The V gene's germline CDR1 is MDHEN and CDR2 SYDVKM. The CDR3 DNA is TGTGCCAGCCTGGGACAGGGGCCTGGGGCCAACGTCCTGACTTTC. Translation gives CASLGQGPGANVLTF.

The sample holds many counts of this clonotype. The chain carries TRBV12-3 or TRBV12-4 and TRBJ2-7; D gene uncertain. Trimming took 9 bases from V and 0 from J, leaving 6 bases between them. The CDR3 runs 11 residues. The CDR3 region has the DNA TGTGCCAGTGGGGTCTCCTACGAGCAGTACTTC. Protein product: CASGVSYEQYF.

J is TRBJ1-4 and V is TRBV6-6; 7 positions agree with TRBD1. The CDR3 totals 15 residues. The V and J ends lost 0 bases and 10 bases, in that order; junction bases with no gene match: 8. The V gene's germline CDR1 is MNHNY and CDR2 SVGAGI (reference sequence). CDR3 bases: TGTGCCAGCAGTTACTCTGGAGGGGGCGTGGGAAAACTGTTTTTT. It specifies CASSYSGGGVGKLFF.

The chain links TRBV13 to TRBJ2-6; 7 nucleotides line up with TRBD1. The J segment lost 0 bases and the V segment lost 3 bases, leaving 8 bases of the junction unmatched. The CDR3 has 18 residues. The V gene's germline CDR1 is PRHDT and CDR2 FYEKMQ (reference sequence). The CDR3 region is CASSFRQGQRSGANVLTF. The CDR3 DNA reads as TGTGCCAGCAGCTTCCGACAGGGACAACGCTCTGGGGCCAACGTCCTGACTTTC.

This clonotype was observed a few times. The V call is TRBV5-6, the J call TRBJ2-3, with TRBD1 as a possible D gene (5 bases). The CDR3 loop spans 15 amino acids. V lost 2 bases and J lost 3, with 13 bases in between. CDR1 is SGHDT and CDR2 is YYEEEE in the germline V gene. CDR3 DNA sequence: TGTGCCAGCAGCTTCAAAAGGGGTTGGACAGATACGCAGTATTTT. Translation: CASSFKRGWTDTQYF.

The rearrangement uses TRBV7-9 and TRBJ2-3; perhaps TRBD2 as D (5 bases). Trimming cost V 0 bases and J 1 base, with 8 bases left between them. CDR3 length: 15 residues. Germline values: CDR1 SEHNR, CDR2 FQNEAQ (reference sequence). DNA for the CDR3: TGTGCCAGCAGCTTAGCGGTTAGCGGCACAGATACGCAGTATTTT. Encoded protein: CASSLAVSGTDTQYF.

This clonotype was seen a few times. The chain uses TRBV24-1 and TRBJ2-4, with 7 bases matching TRBD2. In germline, CDR1 is KGHDR, CDR2 SFDVKD. V lost 5 bases to trimming and J lost 0 bases; unmatched junction nucleotides: 6. The CDR3 runs to 16 residues. CDR3 nucleotide sequence: TGTGCCACCAGTGCGAGCGGGGAACTAGCCAAAAACATTCAGTACTTC. Its protein product is CATSASGELAKNIQYF.

Concerning this clonotype: One end of the junction does not line up with germline, which may come from a read error. The chain recombines TRBV9 with TRBJ2-5; TRBD2 agrees at 7 bases. This CDR3 has 12 residues. The germline V gene has CDR1 SGDLS and CDR2 YYNGEE. In DNA, the CDR3 is TGTGCCGGCAGCGGGAACCAAGAGACCCAGTACTTC. Its protein is CAGSGNQETQYF.

A single count supports this clonotype. The gene calls are TRBV5-1 and TRBJ1-4; 12 bases are a match to TRBD1. The CDR3 length is 16 residues. V lost 0 bases to trimming and J lost 7 bases; unmatched junction nucleotides: 4. Germline V gene data show CDR1 as SGHRS and CDR2 as YFSETQ. CDR3 region: CASSLEGQGASEKLFF. In DNA, the CDR3 is TGCGCCAGCAGCTTGGAGGGACAGGGGGCGTCTGAAAAACTGTTTTTT.

Notes on this clonotype: A read error may produce the germline difference seen at one junction end. V is TRBV3-1 and J is TRBJ2-3; tentative D call: TRBD1 (7 bases). The CDR3 covers 19 residues. Germline CDR1 is LGHDT and CDR2 is YNNKEL (reference sequence). The chain's CDR3 is CASSQDVMAEGASTDTQYF. CDR3 DNA sequence: TGTGCCAGCAGCCAAGATGTGATGGCGGAGGGGGCTAGCACGGATACGCAGTATTTT.

V is TRBV6-5 and J is TRBJ1-2, with 7 bases matching TRBD1. The CDR3 covers 15 residues. Looked up from germline, CDR1 is MNHEY and CDR2 is SVGAGI. Trimming removed 7 bases from V and 8 bases from J; junction bases left unmatched: 16. CDR3 residues: CASNQGGSSAWGYTF. In nucleotides, the CDR3 is TGTGCCAGCAACCAGGGGGGAAGCAGTGCATGGGGCTACACCTTC.

The chain joins TRBV7-8 to TRBJ2-3, with 9 bases fitting TRBD2. The CDR3 loop spans 21 amino acids. Trimming cost V 1 base and J 5 bases; bases outside gene matches: 22. The germline V gene has CDR1 SGHVS and CDR2 FQNEAQ. This CDR3 reads CASSLVAPGALAGIAKDTQYF. The CDR3, as DNA: TGTGCCAGCAGCTTAGTAGCTCCAGGGGCCCTAGCGGGGATCGCAAAAGATACGCAGTATTTT.

The chain employs TRBV6-2 or TRBV6-3 and TRBJ1-2; weak D call: TRBD1 (5 bases). Germline V gene data show CDR1 as MNHEY and CDR2 as SVGEGT. The V end lost 2 bases, the J end lost 4 bases, and 14 bases lay between the germline ends. The CDR3 contains 15 residues. The CDR3: CASSYLGAQGYGYTF. CDR3 sequence (DNA): TGTGCCAGCAGTTACCTAGGGGCCCAGGGCTATGGCTACACCTTC.

This rearrangement joins TRBV20-1 to TRBJ2-1; D gene unclear. In germline, CDR1 is DFQATT, CDR2 SNEGSKA (reference sequence). V lost 3 bases to trimming and J lost 4 bases, with 13 bases between them. CDR3 length: 14 residues. For the CDR3, the DNA is TGCAGTGCTAGGGCCCTAAGGTCTTACAATGAGCAGTTCTTC. It specifies CSARALRSYNEQFF.

This clonotype was seen a handful of times. This chain uses TRBV20-1 with TRBJ2-4; D gene uncertain. The J call is uncertain, as TRBJ2-7 better fits the DNA end. Germline values: CDR1 DFQATT, CDR2 SNEGSKA (reference sequence). This CDR3 has 12 amino acids. The CDR3 is CSARDPLGEQYF. The CDR3 DNA is TGCAGTGCTAGAGATCCCCTGGGCGAGCAGTACTTC.

There are many counts of this clonotype. The CDR3 coding sequence is TGCAGCGTTGGGAATCGCGAGGGCTATGGCTACACCTTC. Protein sequence: CSVGNREGYGYTF. V and J are TRBV29-1 and TRBJ1-2, with D hard to call. The length of the CDR3 is 13 residues. Trimming took 4 bases from V and 4 from J, leaving 13 bases between them. Germline V gene data show CDR1 as SQVTM and CDR2 as ANQGSEA.

This clonotype showed up just once. The chain's CDR3 is CASNGQGSINYGYTF. The CDR3 bases are TGTGCCAGCAACGGACAGGGCTCGATAAACTATGGCTACACCTTC. The chain uses TRBV28 and TRBJ1-2; 8 bases are a match to TRBD1. This CDR3 has 15 residues. V dropped 7 bases and J dropped 2; count of bases not matched to a gene: 9. Germline-derived CDR1 and CDR2 are MDHEN and SYDVKM.

This chain uses TRBV5-1 with TRBJ2-1, with unresolved D. The V end lost 4 bases, the J end lost 9 bases, and 8 bases lay between the germline ends. CDR1 is SGHRS and CDR2 is YFSETQ in the germline V gene. CDR3 size: 11 residues. CDR3 amino acids: CASSPKFEQFF. The CDR3 DNA sequence: TGCGCCAGCAGCCCCAAGTTTGAGCAGTTCTTC. The full variable domain, in which reference TRBV5-1 and TRBJ2-1 provide the parts outside the CDR3, is KAGVTQTPRYLIKTRGQQVTLSCSPISGHRSVSWYQQTPGQGLQFLFEYFSETQRNKGNFPGRFSGRQFSNSRSEMNVSTLELGDSALYLCASSPKFEQFFGPGTRLTVL.

The chain has TRBV7-8 and TRBJ1-5; 7 nucleotides agree with TRBD1. Looked up from germline, CDR1 is SGHVS and CDR2 is FQNEAQ. The CDR3 spans 17 residues. V lost 0 bases, J lost 2 bases, and 7 bases stayed unmatched. The CDR3 region is CASSLAWTQGGNQPQHF. CDR3 bases: TGTGCCAGCAGCTTAGCGTGGACGCAGGGGGGCAATCAGCCCCAGCATTTT.

In its sample, this clonotype was seen a few times. This chain joins TRBV7-8 and TRBJ2-7; 7 bases fit TRBD1. Germline V lookup: CDR1 SGHVS, CDR2 FQNEAQ. Trimming cost V 1 base and J 6 bases; bases outside gene matches: 6. This CDR3 region has 14 residues. The chain's CDR3 is CASSLVEGQIEQYF. DNA for the CDR3: TGTGCCAGCAGCTTAGTCGAGGGACAGATCGAGCAGTACTTC.

The gene calls are TRBV27 and TRBJ2-7; D is uncertain. The V end lost 5 bases, the J end lost 4 bases, and 12 bases lay between the germline ends. The CDR3 consists of 13 residues. From germline, CDR1 is MNHEY and CDR2 SMNVEV (reference sequence). The CDR3 DNA is TGTGCCAGCAGTCGGTTCGGAGATTACGAGCAGTACTTC. Translating gives CASSRFGDYEQYF.